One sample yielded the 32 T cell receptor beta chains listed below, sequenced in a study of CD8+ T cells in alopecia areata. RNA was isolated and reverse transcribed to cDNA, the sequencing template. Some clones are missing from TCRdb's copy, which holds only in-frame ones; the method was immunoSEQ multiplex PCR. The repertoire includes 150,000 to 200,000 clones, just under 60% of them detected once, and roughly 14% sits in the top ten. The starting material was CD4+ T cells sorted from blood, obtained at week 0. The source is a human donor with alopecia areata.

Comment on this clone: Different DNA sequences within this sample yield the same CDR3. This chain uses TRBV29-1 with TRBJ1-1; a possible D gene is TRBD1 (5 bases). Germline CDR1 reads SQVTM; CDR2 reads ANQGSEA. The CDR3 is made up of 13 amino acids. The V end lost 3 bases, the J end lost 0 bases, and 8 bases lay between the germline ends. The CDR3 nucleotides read TGCAGCGTTGAGGGGCGGATGAACACTGAAGCTTTCTTT. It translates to CSVEGRMNTEAFF.

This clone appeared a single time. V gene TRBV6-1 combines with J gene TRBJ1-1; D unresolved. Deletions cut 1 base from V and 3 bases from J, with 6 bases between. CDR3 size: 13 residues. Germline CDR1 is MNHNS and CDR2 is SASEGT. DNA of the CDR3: TGTGCCAGCAGTGAAGTGGCGGACACTGAAGCTTTCTTT. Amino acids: CASSEVADTEAFF.

CDR3 nucleotide sequence: TGTGCCAGCAGCCAAGGGGACACCCCATATGGCTACACCTTC. It encodes CASSQGDTPYGYTF. The chain is built from TRBV7-9 and TRBJ1-2; a weak D match, TRBD1 (6 bases). The CDR3 is 14 amino acids. Trimming shortened V by 5 bases and J by 5 bases, and 15 bases separated the two germline ends. Germline CDR1 reads SEHNR; CDR2 reads FQNEAQ (reference sequence).

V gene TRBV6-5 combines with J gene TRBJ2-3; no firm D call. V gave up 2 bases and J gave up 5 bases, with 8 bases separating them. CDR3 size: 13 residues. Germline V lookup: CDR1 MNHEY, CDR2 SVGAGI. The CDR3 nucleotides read TGTGCCAGCAGTTACGCACCGAGAGATACGCAGTATTTT. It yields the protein CASSYAPRDTQYF.

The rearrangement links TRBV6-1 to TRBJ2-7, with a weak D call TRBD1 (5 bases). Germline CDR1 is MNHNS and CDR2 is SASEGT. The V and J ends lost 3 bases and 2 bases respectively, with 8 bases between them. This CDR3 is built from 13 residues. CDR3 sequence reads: CASSDQGTYEQYF. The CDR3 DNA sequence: TGTGCCAGCAGTGATCAGGGCACCTACGAGCAGTACTTC.

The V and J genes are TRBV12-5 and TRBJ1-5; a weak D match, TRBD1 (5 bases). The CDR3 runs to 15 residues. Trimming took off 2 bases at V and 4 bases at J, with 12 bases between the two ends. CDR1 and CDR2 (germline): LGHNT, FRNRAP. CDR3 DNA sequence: TGTGCTAGTGGTTTGAGTTGGCAGGGAAATCAGCCCCAGCATTTT. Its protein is CASGLSWQGNQPQHF.

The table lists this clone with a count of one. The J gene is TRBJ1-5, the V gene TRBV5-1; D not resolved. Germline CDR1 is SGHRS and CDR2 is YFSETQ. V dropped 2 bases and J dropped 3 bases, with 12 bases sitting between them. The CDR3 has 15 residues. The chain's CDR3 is CASSFGYGDNQPQHF. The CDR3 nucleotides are TGCGCCAGCAGCTTCGGGTACGGGGACAATCAGCCCCAGCATTTT.

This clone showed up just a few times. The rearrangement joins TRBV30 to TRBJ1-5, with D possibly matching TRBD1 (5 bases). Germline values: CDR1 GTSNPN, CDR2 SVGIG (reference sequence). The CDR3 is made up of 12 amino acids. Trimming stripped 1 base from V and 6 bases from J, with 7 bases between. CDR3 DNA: TGTGCCTGGAGTGGGCAGGGTCAGCCCCAGCATTTT. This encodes CAWSGQGQPQHF.

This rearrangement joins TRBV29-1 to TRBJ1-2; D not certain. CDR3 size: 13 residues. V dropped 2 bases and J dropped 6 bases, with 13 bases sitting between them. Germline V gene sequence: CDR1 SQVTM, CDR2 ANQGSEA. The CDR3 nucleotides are TGCAGCGTTGAACCCCGCCGAGGAGATGGCTACACCTTC. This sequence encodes CSVEPRRGDGYTF.

The CDR3 coding sequence is TGTGCCAGCAGCCCACAGGGTGGCACTGAAGCTTTCTTT. Its translation is CASSPQGGTEAFF. The V and J genes are TRBV14 and TRBJ1-1; TRBD1 is a possible D gene (6 bases). Trimming took off 4 bases at V and 4 bases at J, with 10 bases between the two ends. Per the germline V gene, CDR1 is SGHDN and CDR2 is FVKESK. The CDR3 covers 13 residues.

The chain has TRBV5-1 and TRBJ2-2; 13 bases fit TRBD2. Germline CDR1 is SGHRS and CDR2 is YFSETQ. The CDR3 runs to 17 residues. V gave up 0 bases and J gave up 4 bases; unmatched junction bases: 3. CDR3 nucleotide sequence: TGCGCCAGCAGCTTGGGGACTAGCGGGGGAGTCACCGGGGAGCTGTTTTTT. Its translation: CASSLGTSGGVTGELFF.

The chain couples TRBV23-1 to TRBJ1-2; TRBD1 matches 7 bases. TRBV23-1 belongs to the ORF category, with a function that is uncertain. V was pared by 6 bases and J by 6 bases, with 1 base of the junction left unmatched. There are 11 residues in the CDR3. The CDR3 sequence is CASRGGDGYTF. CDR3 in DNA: TGCGCCAGCAGAGGGGGCGATGGCTACACCTTC.

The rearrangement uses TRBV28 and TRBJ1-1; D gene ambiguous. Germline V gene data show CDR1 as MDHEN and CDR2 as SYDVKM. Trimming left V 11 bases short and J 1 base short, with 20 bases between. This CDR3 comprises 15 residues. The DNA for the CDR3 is TGTGCCTCCATCCCTCCCTTTGCTACGAACACTGAAGCTTTCTTT. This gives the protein CASIPPFATNTEAFF.

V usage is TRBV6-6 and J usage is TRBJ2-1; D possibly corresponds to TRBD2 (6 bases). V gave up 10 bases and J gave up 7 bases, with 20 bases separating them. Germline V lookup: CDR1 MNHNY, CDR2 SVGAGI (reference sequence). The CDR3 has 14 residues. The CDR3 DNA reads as TGTGCCAACACCCTTGTTTGGGGGGAGAATGAGCAGTTCTTC. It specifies CANTLVWGENEQFF.

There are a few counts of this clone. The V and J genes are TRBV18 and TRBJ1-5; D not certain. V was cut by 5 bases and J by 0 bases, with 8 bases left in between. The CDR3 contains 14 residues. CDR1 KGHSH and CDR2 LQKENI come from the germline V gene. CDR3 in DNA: TGTGCCAGCTCAATCCGGGGTAGCAATCAGCCCCAGCATTTT. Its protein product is CASSIRGSNQPQHF.

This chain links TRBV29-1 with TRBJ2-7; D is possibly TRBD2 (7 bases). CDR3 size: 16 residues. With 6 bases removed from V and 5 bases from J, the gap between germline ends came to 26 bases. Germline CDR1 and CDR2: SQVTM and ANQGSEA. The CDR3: CSVRGYGGRGRDEQYF. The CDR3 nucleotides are TGCAGCGTGAGAGGGTACGGGGGGCGCGGGCGCGACGAGCAGTACTTC.

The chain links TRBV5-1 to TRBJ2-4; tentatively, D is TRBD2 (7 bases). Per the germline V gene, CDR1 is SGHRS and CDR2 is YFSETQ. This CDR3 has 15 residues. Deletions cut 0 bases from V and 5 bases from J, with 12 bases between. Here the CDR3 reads CASSLATGRENIQYF. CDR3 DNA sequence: TGCGCCAGCAGCTTGGCTACAGGGAGGGAAAACATTCAGTACTTC.

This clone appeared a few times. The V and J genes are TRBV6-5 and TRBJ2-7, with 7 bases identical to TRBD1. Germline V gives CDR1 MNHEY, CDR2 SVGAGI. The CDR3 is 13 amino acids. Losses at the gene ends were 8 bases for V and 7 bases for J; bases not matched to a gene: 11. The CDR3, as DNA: TGTGCCAGCTTTACCGGGCTGGACAGGGAGCAGTACTTC. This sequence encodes CASFTGLDREQYF.

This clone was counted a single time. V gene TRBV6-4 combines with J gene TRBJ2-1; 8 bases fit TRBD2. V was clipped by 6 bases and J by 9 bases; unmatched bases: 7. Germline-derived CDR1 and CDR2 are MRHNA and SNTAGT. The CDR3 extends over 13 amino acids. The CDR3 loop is CASSGTSDTEQFF. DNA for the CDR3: TGTGCCAGCAGCGGGACTAGTGATACTGAGCAGTTCTTC.

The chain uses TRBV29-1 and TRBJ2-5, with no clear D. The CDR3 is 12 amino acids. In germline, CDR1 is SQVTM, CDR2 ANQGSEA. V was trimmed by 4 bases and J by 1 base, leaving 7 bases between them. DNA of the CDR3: TGCAGCGTTGTCGCCTCCCAAGAGACCCAGTACTTC. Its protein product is CSVVASQETQYF.

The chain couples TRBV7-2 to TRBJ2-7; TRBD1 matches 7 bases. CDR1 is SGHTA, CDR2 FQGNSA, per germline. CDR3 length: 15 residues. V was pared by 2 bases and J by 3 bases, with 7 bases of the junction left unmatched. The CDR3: CASSLSGTVRYEQYF. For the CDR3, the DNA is TGTGCCAGCAGCTTATCCGGGACAGTACGCTACGAGCAGTACTTC. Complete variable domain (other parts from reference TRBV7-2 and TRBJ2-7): GAGVSQSPSNKVTEKGKDVELRCDPISGHTALYWYRQSLGQGLEFLIYFQGNSAPDKSGLPSDRFSAERTGGSVSTLTIQRTQQEDSAVYLCASSLSGTVRYEQYFGPGTRLTVT.

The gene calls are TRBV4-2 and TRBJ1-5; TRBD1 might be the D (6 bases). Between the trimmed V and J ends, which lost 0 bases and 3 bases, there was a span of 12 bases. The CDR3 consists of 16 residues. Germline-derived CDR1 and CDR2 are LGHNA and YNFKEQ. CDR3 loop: CASSQDLGQTNQPQHF. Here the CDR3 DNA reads TGTGCCAGCAGCCAAGATCTTGGACAGACCAATCAGCCCCAGCATTTT.

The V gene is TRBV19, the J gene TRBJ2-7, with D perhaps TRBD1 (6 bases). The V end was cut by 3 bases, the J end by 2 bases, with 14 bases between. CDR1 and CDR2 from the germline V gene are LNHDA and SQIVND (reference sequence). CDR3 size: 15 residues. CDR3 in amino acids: CASSIVQGRTYEQYF. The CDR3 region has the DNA TGTGCCAGTAGTATTGTTCAGGGGCGAACCTACGAGCAGTACTTC.

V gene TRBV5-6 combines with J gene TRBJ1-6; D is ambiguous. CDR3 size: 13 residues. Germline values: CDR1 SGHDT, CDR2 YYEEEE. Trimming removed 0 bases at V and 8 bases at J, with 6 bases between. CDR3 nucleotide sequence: TGTGCCAGCAGCTTGGGGTACGATTCACCCCTCCACTTT. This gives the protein CASSLGYDSPLHF.

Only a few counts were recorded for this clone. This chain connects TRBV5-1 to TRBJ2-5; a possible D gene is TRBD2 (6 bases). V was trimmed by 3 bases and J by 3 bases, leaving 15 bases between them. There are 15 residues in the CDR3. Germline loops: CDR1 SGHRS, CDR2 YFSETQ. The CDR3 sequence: CASSSNRGGKETQYF. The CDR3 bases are TGCGCCAGCAGCTCAAACCGGGGCGGGAAAGAGACCCAGTACTTC.

The CDR3 loop is CASSETDSYNSPLHF. The CDR3 region has the DNA TGTGCCAGCAGTGAAACGGACTCCTATAATTCACCCCTCCACTTT. The V call is TRBV25-1, the J call TRBJ1-6; D ambiguous. Trimming stripped 2 bases from V and 0 bases from J, with 5 bases between. The CDR3 sequence is 15 residues long. Germline V lookup: CDR1 MGHDK, CDR2 SYGVNS.

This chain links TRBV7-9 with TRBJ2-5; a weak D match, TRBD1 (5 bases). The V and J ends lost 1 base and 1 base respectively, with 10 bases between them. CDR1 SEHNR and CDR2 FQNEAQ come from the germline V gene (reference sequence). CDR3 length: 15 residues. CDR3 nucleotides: TGTGCCAGCAGCTTAGTTGGGGCTGCCCAAGAGACCCAGTACTTC. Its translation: CASSLVGAAQETQYF. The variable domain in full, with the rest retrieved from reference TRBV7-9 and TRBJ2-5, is DTGVSQNPRHKITKRGQNVTFRCDPISEHNRLYWYRQTLGQGPEFLTYFQNEAQLEKSRLLSDRFSAERPKGSFSTLEIQRTEQGDSAMYLCASSLVGAAQETQYFGPGTRLLVL.

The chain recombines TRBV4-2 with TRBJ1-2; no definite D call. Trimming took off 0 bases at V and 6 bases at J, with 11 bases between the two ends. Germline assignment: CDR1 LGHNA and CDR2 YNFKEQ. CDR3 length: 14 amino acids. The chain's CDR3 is CASSQEQKVDGYTF. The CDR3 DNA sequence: TGTGCCAGCAGCCAAGAGCAGAAGGTGGATGGCTACACCTTC.

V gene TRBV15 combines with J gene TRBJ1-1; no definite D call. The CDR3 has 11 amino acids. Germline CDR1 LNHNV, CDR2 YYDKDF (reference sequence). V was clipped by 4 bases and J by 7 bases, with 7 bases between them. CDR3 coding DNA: TGTGCCACCAGCATCGGTGTTGAAGCTTTCTTT. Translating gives CATSIGVEAFF.

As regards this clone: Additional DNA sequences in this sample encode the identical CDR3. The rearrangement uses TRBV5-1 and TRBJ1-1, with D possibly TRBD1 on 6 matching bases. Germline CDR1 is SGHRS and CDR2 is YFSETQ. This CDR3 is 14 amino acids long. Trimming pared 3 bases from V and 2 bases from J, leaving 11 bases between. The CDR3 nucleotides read TGCGCCAGCAGCTCCACAGGGATTAACACTGAAGCTTTCTTT. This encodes CASSSTGINTEAFF.

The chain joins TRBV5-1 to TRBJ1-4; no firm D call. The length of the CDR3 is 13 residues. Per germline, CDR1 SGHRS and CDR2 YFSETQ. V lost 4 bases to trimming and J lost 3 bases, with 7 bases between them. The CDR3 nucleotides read TGCGCCAGCAGCAGGGAGGCTAATGAAAAACTGTTTTTT. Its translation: CASSREANEKLFF. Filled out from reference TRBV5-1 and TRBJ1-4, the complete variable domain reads KAGVTQTPRYLIKTRGQQVTLSCSPISGHRSVSWYQQTPGQGLQFLFEYFSETQRNKGNFPGRFSGRQFSNSRSEMNVSTLELGDSALYLCASSREANEKLFFGSGTQLSVL.

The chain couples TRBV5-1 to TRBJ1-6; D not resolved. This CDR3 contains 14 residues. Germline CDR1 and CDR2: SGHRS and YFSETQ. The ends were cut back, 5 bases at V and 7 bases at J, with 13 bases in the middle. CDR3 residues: CASREILGNSPLHF. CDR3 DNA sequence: TGCGCCAGCAGAGAGATCTTGGGCAATTCACCCCTCCACTTT.